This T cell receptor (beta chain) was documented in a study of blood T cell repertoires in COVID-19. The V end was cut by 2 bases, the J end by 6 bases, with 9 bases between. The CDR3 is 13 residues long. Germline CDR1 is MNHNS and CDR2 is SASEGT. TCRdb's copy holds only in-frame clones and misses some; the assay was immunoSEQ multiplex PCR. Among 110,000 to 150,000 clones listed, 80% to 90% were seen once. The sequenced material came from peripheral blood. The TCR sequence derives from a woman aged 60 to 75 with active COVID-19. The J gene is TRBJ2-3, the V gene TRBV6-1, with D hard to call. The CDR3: CASSESHADTQYF. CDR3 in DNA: TGTGCCAGCAGTGAATCCCACGCGGATACGCAGTATTTT.